Each of the 27 T cell receptor beta chains below was sequenced from the same sample in a study of Ad26.COV2.S vaccination and SARS-CoV-2 variants. Data came from immunoSEQ multiplex PCR; TCRdb stores just in-frame clones and leaves some out. This table holds about 350,000 clones, around nine tenths found once. Treatment denoted: around 19 received Ad26.COV2.S at low or high dose, single or two shots; several received placebo; per-sample allocation not given. Specimen acquisition occurred on day 63 following the initial vaccine or placebo injection. Sequencing used peripheral blood, obtained in a trial of Ad26.COV2.S vaccine versus placebo. Source of these receptors: a person between 18 and 65 years old who received the Ad26.COV2.S COVID-19 vaccine or a placebo.

The rearrangement links TRBV5-4 to TRBJ2-2, with 10 bases fitting TRBD1. The CDR3 runs 16 residues. Germline V gene data show CDR1 as SGHNT and CDR2 as YYREEE (reference sequence). The J segment lost 5 bases and the V segment lost 0 bases, leaving 4 bases of the junction unmatched. The CDR3 sequence: CASSLGGTGETGELFF. The CDR3 region has the DNA TGTGCCAGCAGCTTGGGTGGGACAGGGGAAACCGGGGAGCTGTTTTTT.

This clone appeared a few times. V and J are TRBV25-1 and TRBJ1-6; 8 positions agree with TRBD1. Germline V gene lookup returns CDR1 MGHDK and CDR2 SYGVNS. With 8 bases clipped from V and 10 bases from J, the junction kept 10 bases outside the gene matches. The CDR3 is made up of 14 amino acids. The CDR3 coding sequence is TGTGCCAGCCAGGGGGCGGGAGAGGGATCACCCCTCCACTTT. Its protein product is CASQGAGEGSPLHF.

J is TRBJ1-5 and V is TRBV27; a weak D match, TRBD1 (6 bases). Between the trimmed V and J ends, which lost 5 bases and 0 bases, there was a span of 11 bases. Germline values: CDR1 MNHEY, CDR2 SMNVEV (reference sequence). The CDR3 runs 15 residues. The CDR3 bases are TGTGCCAGCAGTCCGGGACAAATTAGCAATCAGCCCCAGCATTTT. Its translation is CASSPGQISNQPQHF.

The chain has TRBV7-2 and TRBJ2-1, with D possibly being TRBD1 (6 bases). This CDR3 has 17 residues. The V gene's germline CDR1 is SGHTA and CDR2 FQGNSA. V lost 1 base, J lost 0 bases, and 13 bases lay in between. The CDR3 spells CASSLGGTLNSYNEQFF. Written as DNA, the CDR3 is TGTGCCAGCAGCTTAGGGGGGACACTTAACTCCTACAATGAGCAGTTCTTC.

V and J are TRBV5-1 and TRBJ2-5; 8 nucleotides match TRBD1. This CDR3 region has 14 residues. Per germline, CDR1 SGHRS and CDR2 YFSETQ. Trimming removed 0 bases from V and 3 bases from J; junction bases left unmatched: 1. The CDR3 DNA sequence: TGCGCCAGCAGCTTGGGGACAGGGAAAGAGACCCAGTACTTC. As protein: CASSLGTGKETQYF.

The chain combines TRBV28 with TRBJ2-7, with 9 bases fitting TRBD1. The trim removed 3 bases at V and 8 bases at J, leaving 11 bases unmatched. Germline V gene data show CDR1 as MDHEN and CDR2 as SYDVKM. CDR3 length equals 15 residues. The CDR3 loop reads CASSFRTIQGAQQYF. The CDR3 coding sequence is TGTGCCAGCAGTTTCCGGACGATACAGGGGGCACAGCAGTACTTC.

The chain uses TRBV30 and TRBJ2-3; unclear D gene. V lost 2 bases, J lost 2 bases, and 14 bases lay in between. Germline loops: CDR1 GTSNPN, CDR2 SVGIG (reference sequence). The CDR3 contains 15 residues. CDR3 sequence reads: CAWSISSLDTDTQYF. Written as DNA, the CDR3 is TGTGCCTGGAGTATTAGTAGTCTAGACACAGATACGCAGTATTTT.

This chain uses TRBV18 with TRBJ2-7; 9 bases align to TRBD1. The trim removed 5 bases at V and 6 bases at J, leaving 2 bases unmatched. Germline CDR1 and CDR2: KGHSH and LQKENI. The CDR3 consists of 12 residues. The CDR3 DNA sequence: TGTGCCAGCTCAGGGGACAGGGTCGAGCAGTACTTC. This sequence encodes CASSGDRVEQYF.

This chain joins TRBV5-8 and TRBJ1-2; TRBD1 matches 9 bases. CDR1 SGHTS and CDR2 YDEGEE come from the germline V gene. The CDR3 is 17 residues long. The ends lost 0 bases at V and 4 bases at J; junction bases unmatched: 10. CDR3: CASSLGIQGARVYGYTF. The CDR3 DNA follows: TGTGCCAGCAGCTTGGGTATACAGGGGGCGCGGGTCTATGGCTACACCTTC.

This clone was detected once. The V and J genes are TRBV19 and TRBJ1-1, with 7 nucleotides matching TRBD1. Germline CDR1 is LNHDA and CDR2 is SQIVND (reference sequence). Germline trimming cut 8 bases from V and 1 base from J; bases unmatched to any gene: 4. The CDR3 consists of 13 residues. CDR3 sequence: CASVGQKNTEAFF. In nucleotides, the CDR3 is TGTGCCAGTGTGGGACAGAAGAACACTGAAGCTTTCTTT.

Here the CDR3 reads CASSLGVGLSPLHF. Here the CDR3 DNA reads TGTGCCAGCAGTTTAGGCGTGGGACTTTCACCCCTCCACTTT. This rearrangement joins TRBV28 to TRBJ1-6; D is perhaps TRBD1 (5 bases). This CDR3 has 14 amino acids. The V gene's germline CDR1 is MDHEN and CDR2 SYDVKM. V dropped 2 bases and J dropped 9 bases, with 11 bases sitting between them. Based on the CDR3 plus reference TRBV28 and TRBJ1-6, the full variable domain is DVKVTQSSRYLVKRTGEKVFLECVQDMDHENMFWYRQDPGLGLRLIYFSYDVKMKEKGDIPEGYSVSREKKERFSLILESASTNQTSMYLCASSLGVGLSPLHFGNGTRLTVT.

The chain uses TRBV5-4 and TRBJ2-1; perhaps TRBD1 as D (6 bases). The V gene's germline CDR1 is SGHNT and CDR2 YYREEE (reference sequence). Trimming took 4 bases from V and 4 from J, leaving 12 bases between them. The CDR3 extends over 14 amino acids. The DNA for the CDR3 is TGTGCCAGCAGCCCGGGACACGGATACAATGAGCAGTTCTTC. It translates to CASSPGHGYNEQFF. The full variable domain, rest sourced from reference TRBV5-4 and TRBJ2-1, is ETGVTQSPTHLIKTRGQQVTLRCSSQSGHNTVSWYQQALGQGPQFIFQYYREEENGRGNFPPRFSGLQFPNYSSELNVNALELDDSALYLCASSPGHGYNEQFFGPGTRLTVL.

The chain uses TRBV28 and TRBJ1-5, with D tentatively TRBD1 (5 bases). Germline loops: CDR1 MDHEN, CDR2 SYDVKM. The V gene lost 3 bases and the J gene lost 6 bases, with 12 bases spanning the gap. The CDR3 has 14 amino acids. In DNA form, the CDR3 reads TGTGCCAGCAGTTTCAGGGATCGGAGTCAGCCCCAGCATTTT. It is translated as CASSFRDRSQPQHF.

V gene TRBV2 combines with J gene TRBJ1-5; D gene uncertain. The CDR3 length is 15 residues. V lost 7 bases and J 0 bases, leaving 13 bases between the germline ends. In germline, CDR1 is SNHLY, CDR2 FYNNEI. The CDR3 DNA reads as TGTGCCAGCACACCTGGGCACATTAGCAATCAGCCCCAGCATTTT. The encoded protein is CASTPGHISNQPQHF.

CDR3 residues: CASSLDNSYNEQFF. The CDR3, as DNA: TGTGCCAGCAGCTTAGATAACTCCTACAATGAGCAGTTCTTC. V is TRBV11-2 and J is TRBJ2-1; D is uncertain. The CDR3 is 14 amino acids. The V and J ends lost 0 bases and 0 bases respectively, with 3 bases between them. The germline gives CDR1 SGHAT, CDR2 FQNNGV.

This clone was detected a few times. This sequence joins TRBV18 and TRBJ1-5; D is ambiguous. Germline CDR1 reads KGHSH; CDR2 reads LQKENI. V shed 6 bases and J shed 5 bases, with 11 bases lying between them. The CDR3 contains 13 residues. DNA of the CDR3: TGTGCCAGCTCGCAATCGCGGGATCAGCCCCAGCATTTT. Residues: CASSQSRDQPQHF. Complete variable domain (other parts from reference TRBV18 and TRBJ1-5): NAGVMQNPRHLVRRRGQEARLRCSPMKGHSHVYWYRQLPEEGLKFMVYLQKENIIDESGMPKERFSAEFPKEGPSILRIQQVVRGDSAAYFCASSQSRDQPQHFGDGTRLSIL.

The chain employs TRBV27 and TRBJ2-1, with D tentatively TRBD1 (5 bases). Germline V CDR1 and CDR2: MNHEY, SMNVEV (reference sequence). V was clipped by 5 bases and J by 6 bases, with 17 bases between them. The CDR3 loop spans 15 amino acids. CDR3 nucleotides: TGTGCCAGCAGTCCTCGAGGCAGGGCTACCAATGAGCAGTTCTTC. Translation gives CASSPRGRATNEQFF.

The V gene is TRBV7-8, the J gene TRBJ2-5; the D gene is possibly TRBD2 (6 bases). The CDR3 has 16 amino acids. The germline V and J ends were trimmed by 2 bases and 6 bases, with 19 bases remaining between them. In germline, CDR1 is SGHVS, CDR2 FQNEAQ. CDR3 nucleotides: TGTGCCAGCAGCTTAATGTGGGACTCAACCGGAAAGACCCAGTACTTC. Encoded protein: CASSLMWDSTGKTQYF.

The chain is built from TRBV5-1 and TRBJ2-7; 10 nucleotides line up with TRBD1. The CDR3 loop spans 15 amino acids. V shed 4 bases and J 5 bases; nucleotides not matched to a gene: 9. CDR1 and CDR2 (germline): SGHRS, YFSETQ. The CDR3: CASSNGQGEFDEQYF. CDR3 coding DNA: TGCGCCAGCAGCAATGGACAGGGGGAATTCGACGAGCAGTACTTC. The complete variable domain, with remaining parts taken from reference TRBV5-1 and TRBJ2-7, reads KAGVTQTPRYLIKTRGQQVTLSCSPISGHRSVSWYQQTPGQGLQFLFEYFSETQRNKGNFPGRFSGRQFSNSRSEMNVSTLELGDSALYLCASSNGQGEFDEQYFGPGTRLTVT.

The J gene is TRBJ2-1, the V gene TRBV3-1 (or the pseudogene TRBV3-2); 14 bases agree with TRBD2. This CDR3 region has 18 residues. The V gene end was trimmed by 4 bases and the J gene end by 4 bases; junction bases not matched to a gene: 9. The V gene's germline CDR1 is LGHDT and CDR2 YNNKEL (reference sequence). The CDR3 DNA sequence: TGTGCCAGCAGCCCCCATCCGGGACTAGCGGGAGTGTACAATGAGCAGTTCTTC. This translates into CASSPHPGLAGVYNEQFF.

V and J are TRBV28 and TRBJ2-7, with TRBD2 identical over 16 bases. Germline CDR1 is MDHEN and CDR2 is SYDVKM. The trim removed 5 bases at V and 2 bases at J, leaving 12 bases unmatched. This CDR3 is built from 19 residues. The CDR3 DNA reads TGTGCCAGCAGTACACTTTACCCCGGGACTAGCGGGAGGGCCTACGAGCAGTACTTC. Its protein product is CASSTLYPGTSGRAYEQYF.

This chain joins TRBV28 and TRBJ1-1; D remains unclear. The CDR3 is 12 amino acids. CDR1 is MDHEN and CDR2 is SYDVKM in the germline V gene. V was shortened by 5 bases and J by 1 base, with 5 bases between the two germline ends. The CDR3 sequence: CASSVGNTEAFF. Here the CDR3 DNA reads TGTGCCAGCAGTGTGGGGAACACTGAAGCTTTCTTT.

The V gene is TRBV7-9, the J gene TRBJ2-3; 7 bases map to TRBD2. V trimming: 2 bases; J trimming: 4 bases; junction bases outside the gene matches: 12. Per germline, CDR1 SEHNR and CDR2 FQNEAQ (reference sequence). The CDR3 has 17 residues. The CDR3, as DNA: TGTGCCAGCAGCTTAATATCGGGGAGGGAGGTGGCAGATACGCAGTATTTT. Translation gives CASSLISGREVADTQYF.

This chain uses TRBV4-2 with TRBJ1-1; no clear D gene. Germline CDR1 reads LGHNA; CDR2 reads YNFKEQ. Trimming took off 0 bases at V and 0 bases at J, with 11 bases between the two ends. The CDR3 has 16 amino acids. CDR3 loop: CASSQDPERVNTEAFF. Written as DNA, the CDR3 is TGTGCCAGCAGCCAAGATCCCGAGAGGGTGAACACTGAAGCTTTCTTT.

This clone was found once. V usage is TRBV28 and J usage is TRBJ1-5; TRBD1 aligns across 10 bases. The CDR3 is made up of 17 amino acids. Trimming cost V 8 bases and J 1 base; bases outside gene matches: 11. CDR1 is MDHEN, CDR2 SYDVKM, per germline. The CDR3 DNA reads TGTGCCAGCCTAAGCTATGGACAGGGGGAAAGCAATCAGCCCCAGCATTTT. This sequence encodes CASLSYGQGESNQPQHF.

V is TRBV12-3 or TRBV12-4 and J is TRBJ2-7; 7 bases are shared with TRBD1. The CDR3 sequence is 13 residues long. Trimming cost V 7 bases and J 1 base; bases outside gene matches: 4. The DNA of the CDR3 is TGTGCCAGCAAGGGGGCTGGTTCCTACGAGCAGTACTTC. This sequence encodes CASKGAGSYEQYF.

This clone has only a few counts. This rearrangement joins TRBV25-1 to TRBJ2-6, with 8 bases identical to TRBD2. The germline V gene encodes CDR1 MGHDK and CDR2 SYGVNS. This CDR3 comprises 14 residues. Trimming cost V 5 bases and J 9 bases; bases outside gene matches: 6. In DNA form, the CDR3 reads TGTGCCAGCAGTTCCCGGGGGGGAGGCAACGTCCTGACTTTC. Amino acids: CASSSRGGGNVLTF.